What follows are 17 T cell receptor beta chains derived from one specimen sequenced in a study of blood T cell repertoires in COVID-19. Data came from immunoSEQ multiplex PCR; TCRdb stores just in-frame clones and leaves some out. The profile shows approximately 270,000 clones, about 86% of them singletons. The sequenced material came from peripheral blood. The receptor set was obtained from a person aged 65 to 85 with COVID-19, enrolled during active disease.

This rearrangement joins TRBV7-8 to TRBJ2-7; possible D gene TRBD1, 7 bases. CDR3 length equals 15 residues. V dropped 5 bases and J dropped 2 bases, with 16 bases sitting between them. Germline V gene data show CDR1 as SGHVS and CDR2 as FQNEAQ. CDR3 bases: TGTGCCAGCAGCACCAGGGGGGAGCCACCCTACGAGCAGTACTTC. Amino acids: CASSTRGEPPYEQYF.

As DNA, the CDR3 is TGCGCCAGCAGCTTGGCATTGCGGGGCTTAAAAGAGACCCAGTACTTC. It yields the protein CASSLALRGLKETQYF. The genes are TRBV5-1 and TRBJ2-5; TRBD2 might be the D (6 bases). The V gene lost 0 bases and the J gene lost 3 bases, with 15 bases spanning the gap. This CDR3 is 16 amino acids long. Germline V CDR1 and CDR2: SGHRS, YFSETQ.

This chain uses TRBV9 with TRBJ2-3; 10 positions agree with TRBD2. Germline CDR1 and CDR2: SGDLS and YYNGEE. Trimming cost V 4 bases and J 3 bases; bases outside gene matches: 11. There are 17 residues in the CDR3. The CDR3: CASSPPRASGSTDTQYF. In DNA form, the CDR3 reads TGTGCCAGCAGCCCACCCCGGGCTAGCGGGAGTACAGATACGCAGTATTTT.

This sequence joins TRBV19 and TRBJ1-3; 7 positions agree with TRBD1. J gave up 0 bases and V 7 bases, and 9 bases lay outside the gene matches. This CDR3 is 16 amino acids long. Per germline, CDR1 LNHDA and CDR2 SQIVND (reference sequence). CDR3: CASIPTGAHSGNTIYF. The CDR3 DNA sequence: TGTGCCAGTATCCCCACAGGGGCTCACTCTGGAAACACCATATATTTT.

The CDR3 spells CASSLQQGGTGELFF. The CDR3, as DNA: TGTGCCAGCAGTTTACAACAGGGGGGCACCGGGGAGCTGTTTTTT. The genes are TRBV27 and TRBJ2-2; 8 bases are shared with TRBD1. CDR3 length equals 15 residues. The V gene end was trimmed by 2 bases and the J gene end by 4 bases; junction bases not matched to a gene: 3. CDR1 is MNHEY and CDR2 is SMNVEV in the germline V gene (reference sequence).

This chain uses TRBV2 with TRBJ2-2, with 7 bases fitting TRBD1. Germline CDR1 is SNHLY and CDR2 is FYNNEI. This CDR3 has 15 amino acids. Trimming removed 5 bases from V and 1 base from J; junction bases left unmatched: 4. CDR3 protein: CASSFRTGNTGELFF. As DNA, the CDR3 is TGTGCCAGCAGTTTTCGGACAGGGAACACCGGGGAGCTGTTTTTT.

This clone has only a few counts. The chain employs TRBV18 and TRBJ1-5; 9 nucleotides line up with TRBD1. Germline V gene lookup returns CDR1 KGHSH and CDR2 LQKENI. The CDR3 has 14 amino acids. The junction had 4 bases not matched to a gene; V was cut back by 6 bases and J by 4 bases. CDR3 coding DNA: TGTGCCAGCTCCGCCGGGACAGGGAATCAGCCCCAGCATTTT. This encodes CASSAGTGNQPQHF. The full variable domain, rest sourced from reference TRBV18 and TRBJ1-5, is NAGVMQNPRHLVRRRGQEARLRCSPMKGHSHVYWYRQLPEEGLKFMVYLQKENIIDESGMPKERFSAEFPKEGPSILRIQQVVRGDSAAYFCASSAGTGNQPQHFGDGTRLSIL.

The rearrangement joins TRBV5-1 to TRBJ2-2, with D perhaps TRBD1 (5 bases). CDR1 is SGHRS, CDR2 YFSETQ, per germline. Deletions cut 1 base from V and 5 bases from J, with 9 bases between. This CDR3 comprises 14 residues. The CDR3 nucleotides are TGCGCCAGCAGCTTGAAAGGGGAAACCGGGGAGCTGTTTTTT. Translated: CASSLKGETGELFF.

The genes are TRBV5-6 and TRBJ1-4, with 9 positions matching TRBD1. This CDR3 has 14 residues. CDR1 and CDR2 from the germline V gene are SGHDT and YYEEEE. J was trimmed by 7 bases and V by 1 base; bases with no gene match: 2. The CDR3 DNA reads as TGTGCCAGCAGCTTGCGACAGGGGGGTGAAAAACTGTTTTTT. This codes for CASSLRQGGEKLFF.

V usage is TRBV28 and J usage is TRBJ2-7; D unresolved. Germline CDR1 MDHEN, CDR2 SYDVKM. This CDR3 is built from 14 residues. The V and J ends lost 2 bases and 3 bases respectively, with 11 bases between them. The CDR3 spells CASSLTRRNYEQYF. The CDR3 DNA reads TGTGCCAGCAGTTTAACGAGGAGAAACTACGAGCAGTACTTC.

The chain carries TRBV6-5 and TRBJ1-6; no clear D. V lost 2 bases and J lost 7, with 6 bases in between. CDR3 length: 13 amino acids. Per the germline V gene, CDR1 is MNHEY and CDR2 is SVGAGI. CDR3 bases: TGTGCCAGCAGTTACGACGGGAATTCACCCCTCCACTTT. This codes for CASSYDGNSPLHF.

V and J are TRBV6-6 and TRBJ1-3, with 9 bases fitting TRBD1. CDR3 length: 16 amino acids. V was pared by 6 bases and J by 0 bases, with 6 bases of the junction left unmatched. CDR1 and CDR2 from the germline V gene are MNHNY and SVGAGI (reference sequence). CDR3 nucleotide sequence: TGTGCCAGCAGAGCACGACAGGGGGACTCTGGAAACACCATATATTTT. Encoded protein: CASRARQGDSGNTIYF.

The sample holds one count of this clone. The V gene is TRBV5-1, the J gene TRBJ2-1; 7 bases align to TRBD2. The CDR3 length is 14 residues. The V segment lost 6 bases and the J segment 6 bases; nucleotides outside the gene matches: 9. Germline CDR1 reads SGHRS; CDR2 reads YFSETQ. CDR3 protein: CASTEGDYGNEQFF. The CDR3 bases are TGCGCCAGCACCGAAGGGGACTACGGCAATGAGCAGTTCTTC.

This clone appeared once. CDR3: CASSFGQGNSPLHF. The CDR3 coding sequence is TGTGCCAGCAGTTTCGGACAGGGGAATTCACCCCTCCACTTT. The chain employs TRBV25-1 and TRBJ1-6, with TRBD1 matching over 9 bases. Looked up from germline, CDR1 is MGHDK and CDR2 is SYGVNS. V gave up 5 bases and J gave up 7 bases; unmatched junction bases: 3. The CDR3 spans 14 residues.

This clone appeared once. The chain employs TRBV27 and TRBJ2-6, with D possibly being TRBD1 (6 bases). This CDR3 has 16 amino acids. The V end was cut by 6 bases, the J end by 3 bases, with 15 bases between. Germline V gene sequence: CDR1 MNHEY, CDR2 SMNVEV (reference sequence). CDR3: CASRTTGFGGANVLTF. The CDR3 nucleotides are TGTGCCAGCAGAACCACAGGGTTTGGTGGGGCCAACGTCCTGACTTTC.

The chain recombines TRBV19 with TRBJ2-1; 11 bases line up with TRBD1. V lost 3 bases, J lost 6 bases, and 7 bases stayed unmatched. There are 16 residues in the CDR3. Germline CDR1 and CDR2: LNHDA and SQIVND (reference sequence). In DNA, the CDR3 is TGTGCCAGTAGTATTTGGGAGGGGACAGGGGGCAATGAGCAGTTCTTC. As protein: CASSIWEGTGGNEQFF.

This chain links TRBV11-2 with TRBJ2-6; 8 bases are shared with TRBD1. V was clipped by 5 bases and J by 1 base; unmatched bases: 4. The length of the CDR3 is 16 residues. CDR1 is SGHAT and CDR2 is FQNNGV in the germline V gene. Here the CDR3 reads CASSLRTGSGANVLTF. For the CDR3, the DNA is TGTGCCAGCAGCCTACGGACAGGGTCTGGGGCCAACGTCCTGACTTTC.